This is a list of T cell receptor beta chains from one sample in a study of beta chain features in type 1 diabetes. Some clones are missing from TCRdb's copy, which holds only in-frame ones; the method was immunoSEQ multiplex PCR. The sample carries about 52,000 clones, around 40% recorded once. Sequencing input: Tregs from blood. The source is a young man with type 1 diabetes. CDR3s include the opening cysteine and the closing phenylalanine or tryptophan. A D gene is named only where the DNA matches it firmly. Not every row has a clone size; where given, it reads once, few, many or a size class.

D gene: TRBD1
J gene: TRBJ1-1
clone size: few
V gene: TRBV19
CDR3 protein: CASRGTGGVTEAFF
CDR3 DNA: TGTGCCAGTAGAGGGACAGGGGGGGTCACTGAAGCTTTCTTT

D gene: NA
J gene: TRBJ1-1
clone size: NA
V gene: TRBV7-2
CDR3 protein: CASSLGVGGMNTEAFF
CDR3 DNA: TGTGCCAGCAGCTTAGGAGTTGGGGGGATGAACACTGAAGCTTTCTTT

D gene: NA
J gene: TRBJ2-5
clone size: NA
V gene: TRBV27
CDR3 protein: CASSLFPGETQYF
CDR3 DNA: TGTGCCAGCAGTTTATTTCCGGGGGAGACCCAGTACTTC

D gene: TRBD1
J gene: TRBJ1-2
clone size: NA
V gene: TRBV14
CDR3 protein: CASSEQGYYGYTF
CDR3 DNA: TGTGCCAGCAGCGAACAGGGGTACTATGGCTACACCTTC

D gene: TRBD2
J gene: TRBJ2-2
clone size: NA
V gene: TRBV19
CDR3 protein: CASSRPRLAGVGELFF
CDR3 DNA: TGTGCCAGTAGTAGACCTCGACTAGCGGGAGTTGGGGAGCTGTTTTTT

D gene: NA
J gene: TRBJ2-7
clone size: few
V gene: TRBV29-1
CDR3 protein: CSVQGEVGEQYF
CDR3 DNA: TGCAGCGTGCAAGGGGAAGTTGGGGAGCAGTACTTC

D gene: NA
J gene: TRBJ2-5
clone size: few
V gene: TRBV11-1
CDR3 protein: CASSLETAAGQETQYF
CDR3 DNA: TGTGCCAGCAGCTTAGAGACAGCCGCCGGCCAAGAGACCCAGTACTTC

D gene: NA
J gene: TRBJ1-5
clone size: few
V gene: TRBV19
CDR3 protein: CATSRGTYSNQPQHF
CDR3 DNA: TGTGCCACCTCCCGGGGGACGTATAGCAATCAGCCCCAGCATTTT

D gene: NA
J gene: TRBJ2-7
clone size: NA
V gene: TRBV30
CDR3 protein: CAGGWMAGEQYF
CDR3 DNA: TGTGCCGGAGGGTGGATGGCGGGCGAGCAGTACTTC

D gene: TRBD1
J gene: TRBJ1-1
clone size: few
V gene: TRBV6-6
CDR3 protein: CASRDRQGRNTEAFF
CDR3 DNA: TGTGCCAGCAGAGACCGACAGGGGAGGAACACTGAAGCTTTCTTT

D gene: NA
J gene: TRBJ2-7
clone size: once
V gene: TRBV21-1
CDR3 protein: CASSTAYEQYF
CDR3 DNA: TGTGCCAGCAGCACCGCCTACGAGCAGTACTTC

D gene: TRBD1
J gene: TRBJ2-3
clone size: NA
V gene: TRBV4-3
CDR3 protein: CASSRVGTVSTDTQYF
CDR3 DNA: TGCGCCAGCAGCCGAGTGGGGACAGTTAGCACAGATACGCAGTATTTT

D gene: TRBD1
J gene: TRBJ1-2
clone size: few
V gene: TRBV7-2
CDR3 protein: CASSETGQLGGYTF
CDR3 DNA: TGTGCCAGCAGCGAGACAGGGCAGCTGGGAGGCTACACCTTC

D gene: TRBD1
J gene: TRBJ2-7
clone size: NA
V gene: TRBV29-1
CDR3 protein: CSALDRAQYEQYF
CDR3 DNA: TGCAGCGCCTTGGACAGGGCCCAGTACGAGCAGTACTTC

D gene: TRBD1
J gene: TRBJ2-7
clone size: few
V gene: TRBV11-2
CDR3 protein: CASSRDRGSYEQYF
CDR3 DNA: TGTGCCAGCAGCCGAGACAGGGGATCCTACGAGCAGTACTTC

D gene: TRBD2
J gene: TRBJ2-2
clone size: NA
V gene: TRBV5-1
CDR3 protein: CASSAGLANTGELFF
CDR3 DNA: TGCGCCAGCAGCGCGGGACTAGCCAACACCGGGGAGCTGTTTTTT

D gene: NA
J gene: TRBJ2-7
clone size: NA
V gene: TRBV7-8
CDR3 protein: CASSLDRFEQYF
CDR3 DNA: TGTGCCAGCAGCTTAGATCGTTTCGAGCAGTACTTC

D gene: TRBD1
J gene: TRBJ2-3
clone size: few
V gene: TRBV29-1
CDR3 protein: CSVQRDRVADTQYF
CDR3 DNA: TGCAGCGTCCAACGCGACAGGGTTGCCGATACGCAGTATTTT

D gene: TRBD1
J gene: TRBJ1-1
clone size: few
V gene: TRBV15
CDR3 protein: CATSSWMGTGKSTEAFF
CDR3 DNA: TGTGCCACCAGCTCTTGGATGGGGACAGGGAAATCCACTGAAGCTTTCTTT

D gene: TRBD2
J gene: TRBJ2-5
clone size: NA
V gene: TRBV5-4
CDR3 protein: CASSPGTSGSSETQYF
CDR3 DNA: TGTGCCAGCAGCCCAGGGACTAGCGGGAGCAGTGAGACCCAGTACTTC

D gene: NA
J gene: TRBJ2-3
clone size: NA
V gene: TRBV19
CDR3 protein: CASSMQGTDTQYF
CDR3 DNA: TGTGCCAGTAGTATGCAGGGAACAGATACGCAGTATTTT

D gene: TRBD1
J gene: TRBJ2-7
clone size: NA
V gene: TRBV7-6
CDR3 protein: CASSPGRDRPCEQYF
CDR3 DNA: TGTGCCAGCAGCCCTGGCCGGGACAGGCCCTGCGAGCAGTACTTC

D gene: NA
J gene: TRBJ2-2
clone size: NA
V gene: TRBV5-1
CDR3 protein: CASSLVQISTGELFF
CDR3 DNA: TGCGCCAGCAGCTTAGTTCAAATTAGTACCGGGGAGCTGTTTTTT

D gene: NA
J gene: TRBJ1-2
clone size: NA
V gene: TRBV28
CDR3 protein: CASSPGWTDHYGYTF
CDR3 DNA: TGTGCCAGCAGCCCTGGGTGGACAGACCACTATGGCTACACCTTC